This T cell receptor (beta chain) derives from a study of cytomegalovirus exposure and HLA in healthy donors (dated by TCRdb to 2016 to 2017). Describing the broader study: An earlier analysis of some 620 of the donors reported approximately 280 Gb of sequence data and 95 million to 120 million unique TCR beta sequences obtained from roughly 170 million T cells. An early release covering about 600 HLA-typed donors comprised 250 to 350 gigabases of sequencing data and roughly 86 million unique TCR sequences. Of the approximately 400 genotyped donors, about 80% fell in the genetic ancestry cluster associated with self-reported Caucasian donors. The aim of the study was to test whether cataloging public T cell receptors could identify signatures of past pathogen exposure. The study used immunosequencing to profile the T cell repertoires of around 600 subjects and linked those repertoires to cytomegalovirus serostatus. Besides the first cohort of approximately 670 subjects, a separate validation cohort made up of over a hundred different subjects was used. High-throughput TCR immunosequencing, statistical association of individual TCRs with disease status, and machine learning were combined to predict cytomegalovirus infection status. A later analysis re-examined previously published TCR beta repertoires from 600 to 700 donors and added high-resolution HLA genotyping to investigate patterns of TCR occurrence. Rather than using new phenotypic data, the later analysis identified candidate immune exposures from TCR beta sequences and from how often those sequences occurred across donors. An earlier analysis of some 500 of the donors used high-throughput TCR beta sequencing to judge whether each TCR beta V gene segment behaved as functional or pseudogenic. Donor age, sex, ethnicity and CMV serostatus were compiled together with the repertoire data. A later genetic analysis took genome-wide SNP genotypes for about three fifths of the 666 donors and used that subset as a discovery cohort. Every repertoire in the discovery cohort had been generated on one and the same sequencing platform. HLA typing covered class I and class II loci at four-digit resolution. The number of donors typed differed by locus, with 629-630 for A, B, C, DRB1 and DQB1, roughly 520 for DQA1, 600 to 610 for DPA1, and some 440 for DPB1. Four or five DR-DQ haplotypes were handled as single units for association and clustering because linkage in the cohort was strong. Across about 370 genotyped donors of the cohort, an average of about 200,000 unique TCR beta nucleotide sequences per donor were sequenced, and approximately 17% of those sequences were non-productive.

The paper's findings and limits, for the study overall: This cohort had only TCR beta chains sequenced, and the lack of alpha or paired-chain data limited which features could be detected. In a later analysis, most CMV-associated TCR beta chains were found to appear HLA-restricted, with HLA associations seemingly driven largely by CMV exposure. The authors suggested that the approach could potentially be generalized to other disease states and immunological phenotypes. Roughly uniform sequencing depth across donors was assumed in presence/absence analyses, although this assumption may not hold. Because the 87-base-pair reads could not distinguish some IMGT-functional V segments, including TRBV6-2 and TRBV6-3, those segments were excluded. A later analysis found that HLA-associated TCR beta chains were more clonally expanded and had lower generation probabilities than equally common non-associated chains. The only immune exposure information available for the cohort was CMV serostatus. The classifier was reported to diagnose cytomegalovirus status with high specificity and sensitivity in both the original cohort and the validation cohort. In a later analysis, the rate of TCR association differed among HLA loci, with DRB1 alleles having the most associated TCRs and HLA-C alleles having the fewest. In the study, around 160 TCR beta chains were listed as associated with cytomegalovirus. Correlated functional status among segregating V segments might reflect linkage disequilibrium, but an unknown experimental factor could not be ruled out. HLA typing was unavailable for some donors at each locus, so association tests used only the typed subset. A cluster of highly shared sequence variants was judged likely to be a technical artifact of the sequencing pipeline. A later analysis associated around 16,000 TCR beta sequences with specific HLA alleles at a false discovery rate of 0.05. A later analysis reported that several top co-occurrence clusters appeared linked to parvovirus B19, influenza, CMV and Epstein-Barr virus. Across donors, most TCR sequences were observed very rarely, whereas some public TCRs were present in many individuals. In vitro tests confirmed that a few of the cytomegalovirus-associated TCR beta chains recognize cytomegalovirus antigens. In an earlier analysis of approximately 590 of the donors, most TCR beta V segments appeared in productive rearrangements about 87% or about 30% of the time, broadly matching IMGT annotations. A further reported finding was that TCR beta sequences accurately predicted the HLA-A and HLA-B alleles for most subjects in the first cohort. Assigning TCR associations to individual alleles was difficult when HLA alleles, especially DR and DQ, strongly co-occurred. In a later genetic analysis, a missense DCLRE1C variant was associated with V-gene and J-gene trimming of TCR beta chains, and the association was replicated in an independent cohort. A later genetic analysis reported fewer N-insertions in productive TCRs among donors in an Asian-associated ancestry cluster than the approximately 700-donor mean. Because counts were too low, roughly 18 rarely observed V segments, including chromosome 9 orphons, were left out of the earlier analysis of over 550 of the donors.

CDR1 and CDR2, per the germline V gene, are SGHDT and YYEEEE. The CDR3 contains 13 residues, cysteine and phenylalanine counted. Of all the DNA, just the CDR3 is kept, 39 bases in frame from base 1. Ends trimmed: V by 5 bases, J by 5 bases; bases unmatched to a gene: 4. The receptor library was made with the immunoSEQ multiplex PCR assay. For the multiplex PCR, a mixture combining 60 forward primers for TCR Vbeta segments and 13 reverse primers for TCR Jbeta segments was used. The CDR3 region of rearranged TCR beta genes was amplified from genomic DNA with a multiplex PCR assay. The amplified TCR beta libraries were sequenced on the Illumina HiSeq System as 87-base-pair reads. In the paper's pipeline: A later analysis counted 75 million to 100 million unique TCR beta chains across the 550 to 750 repertoires, and some 12 million of these chains were shared by at least two donors. Raw reads were error-corrected and collapsed into unique sequences by a nearest-neighbor algorithm in which closely related sequences were merged to remove PCR and sequencing errors. CDR3 sequences were aligned to IMGT reference sequences to assign V, D and J gene segments. For a sequence to be retained, a match of at least six nucleotides to both a V gene segment and a J gene segment was required. A rearrangement was called productive if the CDR3 had no stop codons and remained in frame with V and J, and every other rearrangement was called non-productive. CDR3 was defined by IMGT convention, running from the second conserved V-encoded cysteine to the conserved J-encoded phenylalanine. The earlier analysis of 500 to 650 of the donors excluded any sequence lacking an unambiguous match to a single V gene segment. An earlier analysis of 587 of the donors classified V segments as functional when productive rearrangements were above 56.7% and as segregating when the standard deviation between donors was above 5%. A statistical classification framework was built for diagnosing cytomegalovirus status from the catalog of TCR beta chain sequences. In a later analysis, TCR nucleotide sequences were compared against IMGT/GENE-DB human TR gene sequences so that V and J genes could be assigned. In a later analysis, CDR3 sequences and most-parsimonious VDJ recombination scenarios were assigned using the TCRdist pipeline. A later analysis defined each TCR beta chain by its CDR3 amino acid sequence plus V-gene family, and excluded reads lacking a unique V-gene family. To address suspected cross-contamination and a sequencing artifact, a later analysis removed roughly 580 highly shared, low-generation-probability nucleotide sequences. In a later analysis, a clonal expansion index for each public chain was calculated from normalized within-repertoire ranks of inferred template counts. In a later analysis, generation probabilities were computed with a VDJ recombination model fitted to out-of-frame rearrangements, and the resulting probabilities were checked against IGoR. Hypergeometric tests were used in a later analysis to score TCR-TCR, TCR-HLA and TCR-CMV co-occurrence, with a repertoire-size bias correction applied to the TCR pairs. In a later analysis, false discovery rates were estimated by permuting HLA or CMV assignments 20 times. In a later analysis, co-occurring TCRs were grouped using DBSCAN, and TCRdist sequence similarity was added for clustering within HLA-allele-positive subsets. Repertoires with fewer than 30,000 or more than 120,000 public chains were left out of co-occurrence clustering, as were five repertoires with anomalous nucleotide sharing. Held by TCRdb, this immuneACCESS table contains in-frame sequences only and omits some clones. Under half of the omission traces to an unresolved V gene where checked; the cause of the rest is unknown. V and J calls plus clone size are reproduced from that table; the DNA served to infer D and trimming. This sample lists nearly 100,000 clones; roughly three quarters were detected once. The ten biggest clones cover about 20% of the sample.

The cohort comprised some 700 healthy bone marrow donors. At the time of sampling, every cohort member was nominally healthy, though immune exposures that went unrecorded were likely present. The donor was CMV seropositive and was included in the group of 250 to 350 seropositive cohort members. Each donor provided a peripheral blood sample, and peripheral blood mononuclear cells were used for TCR beta sequencing. The Qiagen DNeasy Blood Extraction Kit was used to extract genomic DNA from the blood cell samples. In the case of this clone: What this receptor recognizes is not known. No base-level quality is on record; no much larger clone is a single base apart.

This TCR was sampled from an older woman in good health and CMV-seropositive. The specimen sequenced was PBMCs. The rearranged segments are TRBV5-6 and TRBJ2-1; the central 7 bases match TRBD1. The nucleotides are TGTGCCAGCAGAGGAACAGGGGACAATGAGCAGTTCTTC. Translated, this gives CASRGTGDNEQFF.